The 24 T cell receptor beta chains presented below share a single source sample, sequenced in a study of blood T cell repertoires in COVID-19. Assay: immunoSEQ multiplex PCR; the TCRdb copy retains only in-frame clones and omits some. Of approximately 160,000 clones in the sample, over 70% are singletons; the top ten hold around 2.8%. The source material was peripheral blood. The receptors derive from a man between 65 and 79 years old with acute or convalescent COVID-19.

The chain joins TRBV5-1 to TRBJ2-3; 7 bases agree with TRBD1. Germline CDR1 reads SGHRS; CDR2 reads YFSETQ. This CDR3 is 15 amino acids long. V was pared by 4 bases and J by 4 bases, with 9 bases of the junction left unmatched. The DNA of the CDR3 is TGCGCCAGCAGCCCGCCCCAGGGGGTTGCAGATACGCAGTATTTT. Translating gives CASSPPQGVADTQYF. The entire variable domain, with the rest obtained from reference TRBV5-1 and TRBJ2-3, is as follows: KAGVTQTPRYLIKTRGQQVTLSCSPISGHRSVSWYQQTPGQGLQFLFEYFSETQRNKGNFPGRFSGRQFSNSRSEMNVSTLELGDSALYLCASSPPQGVADTQYFGPGTRLTVL.

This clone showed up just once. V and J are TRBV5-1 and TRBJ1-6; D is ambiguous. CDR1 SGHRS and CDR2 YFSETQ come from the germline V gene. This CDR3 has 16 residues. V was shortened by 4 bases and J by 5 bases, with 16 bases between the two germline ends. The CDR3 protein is CASSPKSSVDNSPLHF. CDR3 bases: TGCGCCAGCAGCCCGAAATCCAGCGTTGATAATTCACCCCTCCACTTT.

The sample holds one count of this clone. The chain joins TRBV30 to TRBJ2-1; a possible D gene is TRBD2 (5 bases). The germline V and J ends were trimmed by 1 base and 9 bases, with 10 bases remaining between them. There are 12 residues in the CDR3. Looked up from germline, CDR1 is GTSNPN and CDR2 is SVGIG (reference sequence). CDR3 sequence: CAWSALGAEQFF. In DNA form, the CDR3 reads TGTGCCTGGAGTGCTTTGGGAGCTGAGCAGTTCTTC.

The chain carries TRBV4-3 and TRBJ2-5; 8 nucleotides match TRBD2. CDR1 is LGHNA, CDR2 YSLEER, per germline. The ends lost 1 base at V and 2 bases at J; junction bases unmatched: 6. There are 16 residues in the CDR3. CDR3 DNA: TGCGCCAGCAGCCAAGGGAGCGGGAGTCGACAAGAGACCCAGTACTTC. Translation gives CASSQGSGSRQETQYF.

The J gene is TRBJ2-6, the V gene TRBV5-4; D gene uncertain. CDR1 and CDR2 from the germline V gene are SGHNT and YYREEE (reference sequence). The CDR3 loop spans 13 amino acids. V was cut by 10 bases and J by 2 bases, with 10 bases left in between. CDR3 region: CAFSVTGANVLTF. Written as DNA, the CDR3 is TGTGCCTTCTCAGTAACTGGGGCCAACGTCCTGACTTTC.

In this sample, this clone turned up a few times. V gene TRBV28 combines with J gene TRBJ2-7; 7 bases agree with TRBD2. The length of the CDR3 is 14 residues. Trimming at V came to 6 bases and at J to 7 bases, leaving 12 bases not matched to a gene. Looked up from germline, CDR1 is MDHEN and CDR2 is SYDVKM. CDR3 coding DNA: TGTGCCAGCAGCAGAGCGGGAAAGGTAGGAGAGCAGTACTTC. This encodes CASSRAGKVGEQYF.

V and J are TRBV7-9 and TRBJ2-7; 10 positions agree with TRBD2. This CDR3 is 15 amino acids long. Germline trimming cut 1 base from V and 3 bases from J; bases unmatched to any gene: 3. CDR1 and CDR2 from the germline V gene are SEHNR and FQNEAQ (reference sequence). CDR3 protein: CASSLGTSGDYEQYF. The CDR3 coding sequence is TGTGCCAGCAGCTTAGGGACTAGCGGAGACTACGAGCAGTACTTC. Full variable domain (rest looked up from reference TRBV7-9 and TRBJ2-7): DTGVSQNPRHKITKRGQNVTFRCDPISEHNRLYWYRQTLGQGPEFLTYFQNEAQLEKSRLLSDRFSAERPKGSFSTLEIQRTEQGDSAMYLCASSLGTSGDYEQYFGPGTRLTVT.

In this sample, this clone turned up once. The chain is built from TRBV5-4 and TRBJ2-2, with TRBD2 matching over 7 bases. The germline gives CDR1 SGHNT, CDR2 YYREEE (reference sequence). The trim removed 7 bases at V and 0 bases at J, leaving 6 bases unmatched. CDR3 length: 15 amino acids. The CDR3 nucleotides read TGTGCCAGCCAACCGGGGAGGGCGAACACCGGGGAGCTGTTTTTT. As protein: CASQPGRANTGELFF.

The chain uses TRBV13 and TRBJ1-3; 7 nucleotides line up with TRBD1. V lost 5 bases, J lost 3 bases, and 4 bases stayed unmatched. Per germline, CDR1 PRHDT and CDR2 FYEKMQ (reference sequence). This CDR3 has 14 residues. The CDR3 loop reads CASSQTGLGNTIYF. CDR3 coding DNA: TGTGCCAGCAGCCAGACAGGGCTTGGAAACACCATATATTTT.

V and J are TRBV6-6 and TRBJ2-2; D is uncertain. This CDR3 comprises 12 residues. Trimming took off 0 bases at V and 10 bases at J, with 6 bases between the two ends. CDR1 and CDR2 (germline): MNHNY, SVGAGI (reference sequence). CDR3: CASSYSSQELFF. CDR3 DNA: TGTGCCAGCAGTTACTCTTCCCAGGAGCTGTTTTTT.

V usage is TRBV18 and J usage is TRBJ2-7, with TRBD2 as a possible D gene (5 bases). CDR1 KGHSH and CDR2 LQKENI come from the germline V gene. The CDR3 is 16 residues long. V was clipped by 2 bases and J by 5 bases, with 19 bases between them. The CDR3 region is CASSPMTSGIRHEQYF. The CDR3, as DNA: TGTGCCAGCTCACCAATGACGTCGGGAATTCGCCACGAGCAGTACTTC.

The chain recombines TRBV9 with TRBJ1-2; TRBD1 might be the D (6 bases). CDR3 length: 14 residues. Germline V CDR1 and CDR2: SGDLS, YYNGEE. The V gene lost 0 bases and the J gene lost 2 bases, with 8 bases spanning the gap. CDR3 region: CASSVVQGNYGYTF. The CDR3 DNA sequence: TGTGCCAGCAGCGTAGTCCAGGGGAACTATGGCTACACCTTC.

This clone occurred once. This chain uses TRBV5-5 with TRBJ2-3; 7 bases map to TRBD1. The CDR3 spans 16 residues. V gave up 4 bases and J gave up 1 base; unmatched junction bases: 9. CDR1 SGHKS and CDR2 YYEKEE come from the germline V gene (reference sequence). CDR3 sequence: CASSLRDSIRTDTQYF. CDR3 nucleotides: TGTGCCAGCAGCCTGAGGGACAGTATCCGCACAGATACGCAGTATTTT.

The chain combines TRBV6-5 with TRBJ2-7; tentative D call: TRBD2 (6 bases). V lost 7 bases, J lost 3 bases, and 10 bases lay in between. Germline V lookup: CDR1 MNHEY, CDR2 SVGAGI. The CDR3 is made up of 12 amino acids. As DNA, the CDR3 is TGTGCCAGCATTGGGGAGGACTACGAGCAGTACTTC. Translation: CASIGEDYEQYF.

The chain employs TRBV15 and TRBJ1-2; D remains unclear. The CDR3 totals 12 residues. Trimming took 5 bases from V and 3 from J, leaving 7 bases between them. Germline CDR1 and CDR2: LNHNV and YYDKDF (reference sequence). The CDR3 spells CATSQDYYGYTF. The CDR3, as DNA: TGTGCCACCAGCCAGGACTACTATGGCTACACCTTC.

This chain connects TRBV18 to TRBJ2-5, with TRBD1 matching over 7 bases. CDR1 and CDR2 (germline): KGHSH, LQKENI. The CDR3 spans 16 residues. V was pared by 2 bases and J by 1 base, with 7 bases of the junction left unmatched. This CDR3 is CASSPLGQQTQETQYF. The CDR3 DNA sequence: TGTGCCAGCTCACCATTGGGACAGCAAACCCAAGAGACCCAGTACTTC. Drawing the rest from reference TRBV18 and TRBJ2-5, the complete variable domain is NAGVMQNPRHLVRRRGQEARLRCSPMKGHSHVYWYRQLPEEGLKFMVYLQKENIIDESGMPKERFSAEFPKEGPSILRIQQVVRGDSAAYFCASSPLGQQTQETQYFGPGTRLLVL.

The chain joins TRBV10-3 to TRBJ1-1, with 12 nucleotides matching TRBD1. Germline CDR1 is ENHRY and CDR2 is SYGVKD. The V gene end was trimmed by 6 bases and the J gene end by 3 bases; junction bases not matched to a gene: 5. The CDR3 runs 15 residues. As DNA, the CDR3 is TGTGCCATCAGGGGGACAGGGGGCATGGACACTGAAGCTTTCTTT. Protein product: CAIRGTGGMDTEAFF.

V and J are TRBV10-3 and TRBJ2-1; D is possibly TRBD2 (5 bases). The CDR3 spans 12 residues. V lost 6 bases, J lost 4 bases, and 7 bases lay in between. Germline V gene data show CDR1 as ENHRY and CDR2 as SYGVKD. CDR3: CAIRDLYNEQFF. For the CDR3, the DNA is TGTGCCATCAGGGACTTGTACAATGAGCAGTTCTTC.

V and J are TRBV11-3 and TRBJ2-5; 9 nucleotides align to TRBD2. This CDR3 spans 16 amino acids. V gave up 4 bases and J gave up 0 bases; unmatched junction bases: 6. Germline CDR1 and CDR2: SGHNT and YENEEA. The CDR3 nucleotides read TGTGCCAGCAGCTCCCCGTCTAGCGGGAACCAAGAGACCCAGTACTTC. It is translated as CASSSPSSGNQETQYF.

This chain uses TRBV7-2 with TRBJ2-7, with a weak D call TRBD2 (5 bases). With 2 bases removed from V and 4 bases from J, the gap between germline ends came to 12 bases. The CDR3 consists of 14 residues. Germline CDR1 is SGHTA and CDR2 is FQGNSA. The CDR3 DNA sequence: TGTGCCAGCAGCTTATATCCTAGCAGATACGAGCAGTACTTC. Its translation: CASSLYPSRYEQYF.

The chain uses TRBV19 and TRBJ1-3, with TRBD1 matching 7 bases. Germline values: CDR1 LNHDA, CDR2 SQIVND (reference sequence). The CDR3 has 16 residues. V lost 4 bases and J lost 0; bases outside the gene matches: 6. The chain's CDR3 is CASSTPGTASGNTIYF. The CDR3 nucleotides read TGTGCCAGTAGTACCCCCGGGACAGCCTCTGGAAACACCATATATTTT.

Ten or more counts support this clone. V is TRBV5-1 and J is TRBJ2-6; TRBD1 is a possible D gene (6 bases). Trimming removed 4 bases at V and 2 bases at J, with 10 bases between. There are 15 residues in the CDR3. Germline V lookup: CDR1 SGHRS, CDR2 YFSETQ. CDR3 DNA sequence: TGCGCCAGCAGCGGGGGACAACCTGGGGCCAACGTCCTGACTTTC. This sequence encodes CASSGGQPGANVLTF.

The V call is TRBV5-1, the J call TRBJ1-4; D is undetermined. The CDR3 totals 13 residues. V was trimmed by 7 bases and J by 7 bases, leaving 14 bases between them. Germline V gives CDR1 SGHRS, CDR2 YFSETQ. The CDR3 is CASAGEGGEKLFF. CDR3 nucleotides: TGCGCCAGCGCAGGTGAGGGCGGTGAAAAACTGTTTTTT.

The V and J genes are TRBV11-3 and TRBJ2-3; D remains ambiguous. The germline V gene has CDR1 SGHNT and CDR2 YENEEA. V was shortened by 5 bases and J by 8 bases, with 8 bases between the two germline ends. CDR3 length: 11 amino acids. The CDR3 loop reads CASSHGGTQYF. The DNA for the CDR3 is TGTGCCAGCAGCCACGGTGGTACGCAGTATTTT.